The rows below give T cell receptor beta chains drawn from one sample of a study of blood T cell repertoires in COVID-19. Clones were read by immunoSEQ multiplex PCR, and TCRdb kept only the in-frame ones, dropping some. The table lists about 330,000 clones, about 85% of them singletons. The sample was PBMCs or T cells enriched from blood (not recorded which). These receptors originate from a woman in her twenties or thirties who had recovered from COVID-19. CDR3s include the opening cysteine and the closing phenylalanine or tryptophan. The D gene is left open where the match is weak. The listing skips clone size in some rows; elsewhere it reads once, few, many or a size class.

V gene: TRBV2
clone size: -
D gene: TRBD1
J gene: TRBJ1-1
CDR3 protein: CASSDAQGVVEAFF
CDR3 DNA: TGTGCCAGCAGTGATGCACAGGGGGTGGTTGAAGCTTTCTTT

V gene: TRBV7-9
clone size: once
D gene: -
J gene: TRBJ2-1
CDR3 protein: CASRFRESYNEQFF
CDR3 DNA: TGTGCCAGCAGATTCCGGGAGTCCTACAATGAGCAGTTCTTC

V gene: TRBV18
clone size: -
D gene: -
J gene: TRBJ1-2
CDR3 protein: CASSPLDSPYYGYTF
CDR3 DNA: TGTGCCAGCTCACCACTTGACTCCCCCTACTATGGCTACACCTTC

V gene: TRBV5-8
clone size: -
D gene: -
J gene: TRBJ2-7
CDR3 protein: CASSLGGPTYEQYF
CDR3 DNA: TGTGCCAGCAGCTTGGGAGGGCCGACCTACGAGCAGTACTTC

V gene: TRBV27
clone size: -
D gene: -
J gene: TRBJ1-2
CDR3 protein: CASSATGRGYGYTF
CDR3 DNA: TGTGCCAGCAGCGCCACAGGGAGGGGTTATGGCTACACCTTC

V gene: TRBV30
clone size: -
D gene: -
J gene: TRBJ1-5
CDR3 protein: CAWSGGQINQPQHF
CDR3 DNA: TGTGCCTGGAGTGGAGGACAGATAAATCAGCCCCAGCATTTT

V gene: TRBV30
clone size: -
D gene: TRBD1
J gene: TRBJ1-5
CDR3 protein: CAWRQGYSQPQHF
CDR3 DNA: TGTGCCTGGAGACAGGGGTATTCTCAGCCCCAGCATTTT

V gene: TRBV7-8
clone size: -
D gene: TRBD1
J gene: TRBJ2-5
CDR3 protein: CASSSPGQGAETQYF
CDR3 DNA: TGTGCCAGCAGCTCTCCGGGACAGGGGGCCGAGACCCAGTACTTC

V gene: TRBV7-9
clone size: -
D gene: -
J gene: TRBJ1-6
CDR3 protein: CASSLLQGRSPLHF
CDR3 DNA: TGTGCCAGCAGCTTACTCCAGGGCCGATCACCCCTCCACTTT

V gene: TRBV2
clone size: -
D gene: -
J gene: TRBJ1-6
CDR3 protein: CASRLGVGSPLHF
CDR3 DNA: TGTGCCAGCAGATTAGGGGTGGGGTCACCCCTCCACTTT

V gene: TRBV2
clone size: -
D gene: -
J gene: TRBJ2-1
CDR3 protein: CASREQGPTNEQFF
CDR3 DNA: TGTGCCAGCAGGGAGCAGGGGCCTACTAATGAGCAGTTCTTC

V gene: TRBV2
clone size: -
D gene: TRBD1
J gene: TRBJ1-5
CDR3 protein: CASSGVVTGIQKSNQPQHF
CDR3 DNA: TGTGCCAGCAGTGGGGTTGTGACAGGGATTCAAAAAAGCAATCAGCCCCAGCATTTT

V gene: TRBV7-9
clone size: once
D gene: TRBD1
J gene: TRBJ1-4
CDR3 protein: CASSSRQGNEKLFF
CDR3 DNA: TGTGCCAGCAGTTCGCGACAGGGGAATGAAAAACTGTTTTTT

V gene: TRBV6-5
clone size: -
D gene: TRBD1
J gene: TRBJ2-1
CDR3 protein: CASSTGTGGNEQFF
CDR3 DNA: TGTGCCAGCAGCACCGGGACAGGGGGAAATGAGCAGTTCTTC

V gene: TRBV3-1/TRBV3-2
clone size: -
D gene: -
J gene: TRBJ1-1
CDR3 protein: CASSQEASPGGAFF
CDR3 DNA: TGTGCCAGCAGCCAAGAAGCCAGCCCGGGGGGGGCTTTCTTT

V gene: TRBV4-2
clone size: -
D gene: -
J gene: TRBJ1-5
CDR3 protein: CASSQDGAADQPQHF
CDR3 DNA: TGTGCCAGCAGCCAAGATGGGGCAGCCGATCAGCCCCAGCATTTT

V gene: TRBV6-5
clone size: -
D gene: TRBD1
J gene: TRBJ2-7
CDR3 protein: CASSFGTGTDEQYF
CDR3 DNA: TGTGCCAGCAGTTTCGGGACAGGGACCGACGAGCAGTACTTC

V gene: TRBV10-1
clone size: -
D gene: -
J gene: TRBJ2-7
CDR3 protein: CASSESAGQDEQYF
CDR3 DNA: TGCGCCAGCAGTGAGTCGGCGGGGCAAGACGAGCAGTACTTC

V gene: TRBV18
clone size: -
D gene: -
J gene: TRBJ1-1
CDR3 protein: CASSPSVLGGGTEAFF
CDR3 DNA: TGTGCCAGCTCACCCTCGGTCTTAGGGGGTGGCACTGAAGCTTTCTTT

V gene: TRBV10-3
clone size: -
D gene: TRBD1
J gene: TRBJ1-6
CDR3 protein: CAISRQGVGDSPLHF
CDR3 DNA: TGTGCCATCAGTAGACAGGGGGTCGGGGATTCACCCCTCCACTTT

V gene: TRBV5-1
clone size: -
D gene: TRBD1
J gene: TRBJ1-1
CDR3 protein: CASSSPGGNTEAFF
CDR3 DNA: TGCGCCAGCAGCTCTCCAGGGGGAAACACTGAAGCTTTCTTT

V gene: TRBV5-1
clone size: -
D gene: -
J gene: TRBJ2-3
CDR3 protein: CASTLGGTTDTQYF
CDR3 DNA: TGCGCCAGTACCCTAGGAGGGACCACAGATACGCAGTATTTT

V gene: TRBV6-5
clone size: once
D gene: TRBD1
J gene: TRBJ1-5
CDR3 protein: CASSSTGTGGQPQHF
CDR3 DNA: TGTGCCAGCAGTTCCACCGGGACAGGGGGTCAGCCCCAGCATTTT

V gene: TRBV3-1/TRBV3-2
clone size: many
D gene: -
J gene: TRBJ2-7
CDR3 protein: CASSQGTTSKLNPYEQYF
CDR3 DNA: TGTGCCAGCAGCCAAGGAACCACTTCGAAACTAAACCCCTACGAGCAGTACTTC

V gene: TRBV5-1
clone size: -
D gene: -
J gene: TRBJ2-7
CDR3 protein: CASSLVQGPSSYEQYF
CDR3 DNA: TGCGCCAGCAGCTTGGTTCAGGGCCCGAGCTCCTACGAGCAGTACTTC

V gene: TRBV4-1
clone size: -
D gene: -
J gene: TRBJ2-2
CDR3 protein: CASTGVNTGELFF
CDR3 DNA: TGCGCCAGTACTGGAGTGAACACCGGGGAGCTGTTTTTT

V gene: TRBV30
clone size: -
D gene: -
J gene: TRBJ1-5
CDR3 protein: CAWRLGNHQPQHF
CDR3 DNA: TGTGCCTGGAGACTAGGTAACCATCAGCCCCAGCATTTT

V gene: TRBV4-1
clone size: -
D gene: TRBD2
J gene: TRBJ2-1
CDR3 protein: CASRPSGGALYNEQFF
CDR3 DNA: TGCGCCAGCAGACCTAGCGGGGGGGCCCTATACAATGAGCAGTTCTTC

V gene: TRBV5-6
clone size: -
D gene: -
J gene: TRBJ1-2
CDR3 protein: CASSPGLGDGYTF
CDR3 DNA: TGTGCCAGCAGTCCTGGACTAGGTGATGGCTACACCTTC

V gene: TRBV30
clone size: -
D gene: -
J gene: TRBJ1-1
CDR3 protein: CAWNPGGTEAFF
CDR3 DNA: TGTGCCTGGAATCCGGGTGGCACTGAAGCTTTCTTT

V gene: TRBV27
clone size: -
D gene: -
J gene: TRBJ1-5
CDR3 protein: CASSLAGGQPQHF
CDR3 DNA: TGTGCCAGCAGTTTAGCCGGCGGTCAGCCCCAGCATTTT

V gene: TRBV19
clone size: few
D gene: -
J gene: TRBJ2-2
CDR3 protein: CASSILRQNTGELFF
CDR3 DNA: TGTGCCAGTAGTATACTCAGGCAGAACACCGGGGAGCTGTTTTTT

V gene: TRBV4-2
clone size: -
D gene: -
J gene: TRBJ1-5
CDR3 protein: CASSPEWGQGQPQHF
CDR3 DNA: TGTGCCAGCAGCCCTGAGTGGGGGCAGGGTCAGCCCCAGCATTTT

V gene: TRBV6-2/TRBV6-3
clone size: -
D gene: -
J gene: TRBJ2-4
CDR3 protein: CASSPDPGIKNIQYF
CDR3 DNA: TGTGCCAGCAGTCCCGACCCGGGAATCAAAAACATTCAGTACTTC

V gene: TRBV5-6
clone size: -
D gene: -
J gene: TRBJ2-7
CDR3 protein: CASSLYRQNSYEQYF
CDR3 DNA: TGTGCCAGCAGCTTGTACAGACAGAACTCCTACGAGCAGTACTTC

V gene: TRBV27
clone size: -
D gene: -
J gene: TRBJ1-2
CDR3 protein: CASRPRRQGLNYGYTF
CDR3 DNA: TGTGCCAGCAGACCACGGCGGCAGGGACTAAACTATGGCTACACCTTC

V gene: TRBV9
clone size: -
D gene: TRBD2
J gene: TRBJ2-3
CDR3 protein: CASSPRGVGTDTQYF
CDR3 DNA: TGTGCCAGCAGCCCACGGGGGGTGGGCACAGATACGCAGTATTTT

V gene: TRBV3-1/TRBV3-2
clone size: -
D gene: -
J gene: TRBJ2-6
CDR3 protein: CASSPNSGANVLTF
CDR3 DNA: TGTGCCAGCAGCCCCAACTCTGGGGCCAACGTCCTGACTTTC

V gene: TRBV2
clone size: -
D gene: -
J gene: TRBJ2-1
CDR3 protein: CASRREDFPSHEQFF
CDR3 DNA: TGTGCCAGCAGGCGAGAGGACTTCCCCTCCCATGAGCAGTTCTTC

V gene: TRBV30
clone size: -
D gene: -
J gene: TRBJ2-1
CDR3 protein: CAWSGPTWDEQFF
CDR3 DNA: TGTGCCTGGAGTGGGCCGACTTGGGATGAGCAGTTCTTC

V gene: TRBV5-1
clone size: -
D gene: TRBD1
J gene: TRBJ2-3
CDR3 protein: CASSYGFRDSTDTQYF
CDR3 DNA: TGCGCCAGCAGTTACGGCTTCAGGGACAGTACAGATACGCAGTATTTT

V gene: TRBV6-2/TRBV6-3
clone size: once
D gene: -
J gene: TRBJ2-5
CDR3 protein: CASSYPREEGLETQYF
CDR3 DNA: TGTGCCAGCAGTTACCCTCGAGAGGAGGGATTGGAGACCCAGTACTTC

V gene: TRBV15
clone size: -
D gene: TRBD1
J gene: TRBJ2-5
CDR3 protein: CATKDRVQETQYF
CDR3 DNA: TGTGCCACGAAGGACAGGGTCCAAGAGACCCAGTACTTC

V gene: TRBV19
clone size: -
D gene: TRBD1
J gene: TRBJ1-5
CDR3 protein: CASRVQGAEQPQHF
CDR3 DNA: TGTGCCAGTAGGGTACAGGGGGCAGAGCAGCCCCAGCATTTT

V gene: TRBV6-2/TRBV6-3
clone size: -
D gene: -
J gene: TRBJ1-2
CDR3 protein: CASSPQGLGYGYTF
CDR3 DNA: TGTGCCAGCAGTCCACAGGGCCTGGGATATGGCTACACCTTC

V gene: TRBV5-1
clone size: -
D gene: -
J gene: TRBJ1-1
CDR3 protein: CASSSQTVSNTEAFF
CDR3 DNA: TGCGCCAGCAGCTCCCAGACAGTCTCGAACACTGAAGCTTTCTTT

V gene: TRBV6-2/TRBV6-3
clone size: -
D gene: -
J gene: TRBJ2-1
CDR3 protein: CASSYLRVGEQFF
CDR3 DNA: TGTGCCAGCAGTTACTTACGGGTTGGTGAGCAGTTCTTC

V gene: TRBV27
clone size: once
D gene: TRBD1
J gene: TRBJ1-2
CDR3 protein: CASSLGTGGTYGYTF
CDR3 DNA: TGTGCCAGCAGTCTAGGGACAGGGGGCACCTATGGCTACACCTTC

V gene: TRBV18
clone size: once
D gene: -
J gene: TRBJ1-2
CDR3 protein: CASSPPDNNYGYTF
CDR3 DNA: TGTGCCAGCTCACCACCAGACAATAACTATGGCTACACCTTC

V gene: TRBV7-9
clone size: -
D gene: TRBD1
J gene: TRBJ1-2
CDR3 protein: CASSFGQGNYGYTF
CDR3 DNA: TGTGCCAGCAGCTTTGGACAGGGGAACTATGGCTACACCTTC

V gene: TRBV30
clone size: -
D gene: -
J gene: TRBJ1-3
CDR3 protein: CAWSAPGAGNTIYF
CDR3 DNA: TGTGCCTGGAGTGCCCCAGGGGCTGGAAACACCATATATTTT

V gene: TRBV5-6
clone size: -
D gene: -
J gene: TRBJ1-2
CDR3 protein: CASTPAGADGYTF
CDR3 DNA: TGTGCCAGCACCCCCGCGGGAGCGGATGGCTACACCTTC

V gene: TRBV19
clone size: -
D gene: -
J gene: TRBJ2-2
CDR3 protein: CANYTGNTGELFF
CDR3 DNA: TGTGCCAATTATACAGGGAACACCGGGGAGCTGTTTTTT

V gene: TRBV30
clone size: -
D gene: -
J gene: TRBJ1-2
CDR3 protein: CAWSVMGQNYGYTF
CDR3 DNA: TGTGCCTGGAGTGTAATGGGGCAGAACTATGGCTACACCTTC

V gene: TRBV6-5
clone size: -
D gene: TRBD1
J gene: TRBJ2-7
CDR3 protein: CASSDRVSYEQYF
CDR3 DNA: TGTGCCAGCAGCGACAGGGTCTCCTACGAGCAGTACTTC

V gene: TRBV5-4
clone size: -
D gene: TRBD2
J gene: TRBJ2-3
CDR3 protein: CASSTVSGGSTDTQYF
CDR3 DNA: TGTGCCAGCAGCACCGTTAGCGGGGGGTCGACAGATACGCAGTATTTT

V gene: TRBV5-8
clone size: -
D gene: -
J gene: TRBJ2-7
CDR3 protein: CASSPGDYEQYF
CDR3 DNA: TGTGCCAGCAGCCCGGGGGACTACGAGCAGTACTTC

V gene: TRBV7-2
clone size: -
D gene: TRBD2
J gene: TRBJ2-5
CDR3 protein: CASSPAGLAGGTQYF
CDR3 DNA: TGTGCCAGCAGCCCAGCGGGGCTAGCGGGGGGGACCCAGTACTTC

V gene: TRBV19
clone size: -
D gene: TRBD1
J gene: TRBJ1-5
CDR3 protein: CASNLPGQGRGHQPQHF
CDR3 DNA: TGTGCCAGTAATCTACCGGGACAGGGTAGGGGACATCAGCCCCAGCATTTT

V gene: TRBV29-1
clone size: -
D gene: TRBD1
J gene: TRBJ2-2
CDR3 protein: CSVRTTGTGSTGELFF
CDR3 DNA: TGCAGCGTTCGTACTACCGGGACAGGGAGCACCGGGGAGCTGTTTTTT